The 5 T cell receptor beta chains below all came from one sample that was sequenced in a study of CD8+ T cells in alopecia areata. Separation of pooled cutaneous lymph node cells was by sorting with CD4, CD8alpha, NKG2D, NKG2ACE and other markers. RNA was isolated and reverse transcribed to cDNA, the sequencing template. The table came from immunoSEQ multiplex PCR; TCRdb's copy has only in-frame clones and leaves some out. This sample comprises under 350,000 clones, none seen once only. Sequenced input: CD4+ T cells sorted from a lymph node. The receptors stem from a C3H/HeJ mouse with alopecia areata. The strain's MHC: H2-k.

Points on this clone: These gene names are mouse names. The CDR3 extends 4 residues past the end of the read, so its final part is completed from the germline J gene. The chain couples TRBV1 to TRBJ1-2; possible D gene TRBD1, 6 bases. The V gene's germline CDR1 is NSQYPW and CDR2 LRSPGD (reference sequence). With 4 bases removed from V and 2 bases from J, the gap between germline ends came to 11 bases. The CDR3 is made up of 14 amino acids. The sequenced CDR3 bases are TGCACCTGCAGTGGCCGGGACAATAACTCC. Its protein is CTCSGRDNNS. The full CDR3 protein is CTCSGRDNNSDYTF.

This clone was seen a few times. Gene names follow the mouse nomenclature. The read ends 4 residues early relative to the CDR3; the germline J gene fills the gap. Other DNA sequences in the sample encode the same CDR3. This sequence joins TRBV13-1 and TRBJ2-4; 7 nucleotides match TRBD1. The CDR3 extends over 14 amino acids. Germline-derived CDR1 and CDR2 are NSHNY and SYGAGN. The V gene end was trimmed by 4 bases and the J gene end by 0 bases; junction bases not matched to a gene: 2. CDR3 loop: CASSPGGSQNTLYF. CDR3 DNA, as far as it was read: TGTGCCAGCAGTCCAGGGGGTAGTCAAAAC.

A word on this clone: The gene names here belong to mouse. The read finishes 4 residues shy of the CDR3 end, and the germline J gene is used to complete it. The gene calls are TRBV1 and TRBJ1-1; the D gene is possibly TRBD1 (5 bases). CDR3 length: 15 amino acids. Germline V gene lookup returns CDR1 NSQYPW and CDR2 LRSPGD (reference sequence). Deletions cut 3 bases from V and 0 bases from J, with 11 bases between. The CDR3: CTCSAPQGPNTEVFF. The CDR3 bases that were read are TGCACCTGCAGTGCGCCGCAGGGTCCAAACACA.

Many counts were recorded for this clone. Mouse germline and gene names are used. The read ends 4 residues before the CDR3 terminus; that terminus is restored from the germline J gene. This same CDR3 is encoded by further DNA sequences in the sample. This chain connects TRBV5 to TRBJ2-3; D unclear. V was shortened by 1 base and J by 0 bases, with 8 bases between the two germline ends. There are 15 residues in the CDR3. Germline-derived CDR1 and CDR2 are LGHNA and YNLKQL (reference sequence). The CDR3 bases that were read are TGTGCCAGCAGCCAAGGACAAACTAGTGCAGAA. It is translated as CASSQGQTSAE. The whole CDR3 reads CASSQGQTSAETLYF.

A remark on this clone: The gene names here belong to mouse. The read ends 4 residues before the CDR3 terminus; that terminus is restored from the germline J gene. The gene calls are TRBV13-1 and TRBJ2-1, with D possibly being TRBD1 (5 bases). Germline V gene data show CDR1 as NSHNY and CDR2 as SYGAGN. With 3 bases removed from V and 0 bases from J, the gap between germline ends came to 10 bases. The CDR3 length is 15 residues. This chain's CDR3 is CASSALTDNYAEQFF. CDR3 DNA, as far as it was read: TGTGCCAGCAGTGCCCTGACAGATAACTATGCT.